This TCR beta chain was retrieved from a study of blood T cell repertoires in COVID-19. About the study: Samples taken during acute and convalescent COVID-19 were collected in the United States, Italy and Spain. Sample material is recorded as cDNA or gDNA derived from T cells, B-cell-depleted T cells, or PBMCs.

V was cut by 6 bases and J by 2 bases, with 14 bases left in between. Germline loops: CDR1 MNHEY, CDR2 SVGAGI. CDR3 length: 15 amino acids. Measured with immunoSEQ multiplex PCR; TCRdb has only the in-frame clones, and not every one. The sample has fewer than 70,000 clones, roughly four fifths seen once. Sequencing was done on a sample of peripheral blood. J is TRBJ2-1 and V is TRBV6-5, with D maybe TRBD2 (5 bases). The receptor comes from a woman older than 75 with acute or convalescent COVID-19. The CDR3 DNA reads as TGTGCCAGCAGCGGCGCCGGGAAAGCCTACAATGAGCAGTTCTTC. Amino acids: CASSGAGKAYNEQFF.